The rows below give T cell receptor beta chains drawn from one sample of a study of CD8+ T cells in alopecia areata. Repertoires were generated with immunoSEQ multiplex PCR, while TCRdb's copy carries only in-frame clones and drops some. There are approximately 31,000 clones in the sample; around three quarters occur only once, and 15% to 20% lies in the top ten. The sequenced material came from NKG2D-low CD8+ T cells sorted from blood. The receptor set was obtained from a human donor with alopecia areata. The CDR3 runs from the conserved cysteine through the conserved F or W. The size field is filled for only some rows; it gives once, few, many or a size class.

clone size,V gene,J gene,CDR3 protein
NA,TRBV6-1,TRBJ2-5,CASSEYRIQETQYF
NA,TRBV30,TRBJ1-5,CAWSEGQGDRQPQHF
NA,TRBV6-1,TRBJ2-2,CASSTPPVTGELFF
few,TRBV28,TRBJ2-7,CASSAPRAPYEQYF
NA,TRBV7-2,TRBJ2-7,CASSPFFPGGPLSGEQYF
NA,TRBV29-1,TRBJ2-2,CSVEDRGTGNTGELFF
few,TRBV18,TRBJ1-5,CASSPGQGDQPQHF
NA,TRBV9,TRBJ1-2,CASSVSQGTDLNYGYTF
NA,TRBV5-4,TRBJ2-7,CASSLEQGLGEQYF
NA,TRBV11-2,TRBJ2-7,CASTLASTYEQYF
NA,TRBV29-1,TRBJ2-1,CSVEPAEPTSYNEQFF
NA,TRBV6-4,TRBJ2-1,CASSEKGLAAYNEQFF
NA,TRBV6-5,TRBJ2-5,CASSATQETQYF
NA,TRBV6-1,TRBJ2-1,CASTSKRWSSEQFF
NA,TRBV7-6,TRBJ1-2,CASSRGPDGYTF
NA,TRBV29-1,TRBJ2-7,CSARGSDYYEQYF
NA,TRBV2,TRBJ1-2,CASGAGYGYTF
few,TRBV18,TRBJ2-3,CASSPSPSGGSTDTQYF
NA,TRBV6-5,TRBJ1-5,CASSSGSNQPQHF
NA,TRBV23-1,TRBJ2-7,CASSRVRDTPYEQYF
NA,TRBV27,TRBJ2-1,CASSLPGGYNEQFF
NA,TRBV30,TRBJ2-7,CAWSPNHRLFYEQYF
NA,TRBV30,TRBJ2-7,CAWSVKGSYEQYF
NA,TRBV29-1,TRBJ2-1,CSVEDLEQGAYSYNEQFF
few,TRBV7-9,TRBJ2-7,CASSPDRLEQYF
NA,TRBV27,TRBJ1-5,CASSLVGSNQPQHF
NA,TRBV27,TRBJ2-2,CASSTRDTGYTGELFF
NA,TRBV7-9,TRBJ1-5,CASSLGGANQPQHF
few,TRBV19,TRBJ1-6,CAMYRDSASCLNSPLHF
NA,TRBV28,TRBJ2-1,CASIGTPNEQFF
NA,TRBV7-9,TRBJ2-2,CASSPMSSGVNTGELFF
NA,TRBV5-1,TRBJ2-7,CASTTQGEGEQYF
NA,TRBV7-9,TRBJ2-1,CASSLAPGLTYNEQFF
NA,TRBV7-9,TRBJ1-5,CASSLAGNSNQPQHF
NA,TRBV28,TRBJ2-1,CASSLNEQFF
NA,TRBV11-2,TRBJ2-2,CASSLSVGQSATGELFF
NA,TRBV19,TRBJ1-5,CASSSGLVNQPQHF
NA,TRBV19,TRBJ2-7,CASSPDIAYEQYF
NA,TRBV30,TRBJ2-7,CACKDTSYEQYF
NA,TRBV7-9,TRBJ2-7,CASSQDPGQGADEQYF
NA,TRBV5-6,TRBJ1-1,CASSLGFGEMNTEAFF
NA,TRBV29-1,NA,CSVEDPTSVGVYEQYF
NA,TRBV4-2,TRBJ2-2,CASSQAGWLAENTGELFF
NA,TRBV27,TRBJ2-1,CASSLWWGYYNEQFF
NA,TRBV29-1,TRBJ2-2,CSATAGTTNTGELFF
NA,TRBV6-4,TRBJ2-2,CASSDSPGRNTGELFF
NA,TRBV18,TRBJ2-2,CASSPPLRRDINTGELFF
NA,TRBV5-4,TRBJ2-1,CASAPGAGLSYNEQFF
NA,TRBV28,TRBJ2-7,CASNGMSYEQYF